A selection of T cell receptor beta chains follows, all from one sample in a study of T cells in lung cancer brain metastases. Profiled with immunoSEQ multiplex PCR; TCRdb holds only in-frame clones, not every one. The sample has some 5,100 clones, roughly 84% seen once. Source material: tumor tissue from a brain metastasis. These receptors all come from a man over 45 with non-small cell lung cancer that had spread to the brain. The CDR3 runs from the conserved cysteine through the conserved F or W. The D gene is left open where the match is weak. A row's size may be missing; if present it is once, few, many or a size class.

TGTGCCAGCAGCTTAGGACTCAAAGAGACCCAGTACTTC CASSLGLKETQYF . TRBJ2-5 13 once TRBV7-6
TGTGCCAGCAGCTTAGATCACGTCAGGGGCATTGGTCGCACCGGGGAGCTGTTTTTT CASSLDHVRGIGRTGELFF . TRBJ2-2 19 . TRBV11-2
TGCGCCAGCAGCCCTGCAGGGATCGTTGGCTATGGCTACACCTTC CASSPAGIVGYGYTF . TRBJ1-2 15 . TRBV5-1
TGTGCCAGTAGTATAGAGCTAGCGGGGGGGCGTGGAGATACGCAGTATTTT CASSIELAGGRGDTQYF TRBD2 TRBJ2-3 17 . TRBV19
TGTGCCAGCAGCTTCTATGGAGGCGATGAGCAGTTCTTC CASSFYGGDEQFF . TRBJ2-1 13 . TRBV5-4
TGTGCCAGCTCATCCGGGAATCCTTTTGGCAACATTGGAGAGACCCAGTACTTC CASSSGNPFGNIGETQYF . TRBJ2-5 18 . TRBV18
TGTGCCAGCAGCGCTTGGGATACGCAGTATTTT CASSAWDTQYF . TRBJ2-3 11 . TRBV9
TGTGCCAGTAGTATTGGGGCAGGGCCCGAAAAACTGTTTTTT CASSIGAGPEKLFF . TRBJ1-4 14 . TRBV19
TGCGCCAGCAGCTCGCTTCCGGGACTAGAGCACGAGCAGTACTTC CASSSLPGLEHEQYF TRBD2 TRBJ2-7 15 once TRBV5-1
TGTGCCAGCAGCGTAGAAAATGAGCAGTTCTTC CASSVENEQFF . TRBJ2-1 11 . TRBV9